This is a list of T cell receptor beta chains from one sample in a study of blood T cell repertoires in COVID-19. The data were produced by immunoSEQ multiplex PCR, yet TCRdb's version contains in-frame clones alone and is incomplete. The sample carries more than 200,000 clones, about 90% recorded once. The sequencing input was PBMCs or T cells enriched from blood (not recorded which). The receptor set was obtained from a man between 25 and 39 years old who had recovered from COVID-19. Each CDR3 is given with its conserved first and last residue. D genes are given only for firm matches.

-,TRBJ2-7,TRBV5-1,CASSSYTSYEQYF
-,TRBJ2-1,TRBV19,CASSRDGSSYNEQFF
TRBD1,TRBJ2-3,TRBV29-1,CSVIFGTGWGTQYF
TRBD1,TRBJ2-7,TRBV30,CAWRLQGSSYEQYF
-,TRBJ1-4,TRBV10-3,CAISAQGEKLFF
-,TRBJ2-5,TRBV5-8,CASSHLFYGETQYF
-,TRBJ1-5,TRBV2,CASSVSGSGNQPQHF
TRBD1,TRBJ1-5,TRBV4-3,CASSQDVLGQGFDQPQHF
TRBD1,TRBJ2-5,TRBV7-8,CASSRDRDQETQYF
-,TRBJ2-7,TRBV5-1,CASSGTPTYEQYF
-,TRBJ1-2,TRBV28,CASSLPGKYGYAF
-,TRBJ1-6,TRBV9,CASSEYWGDNSPLHF
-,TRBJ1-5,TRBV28,CASSLDSPQPQHF
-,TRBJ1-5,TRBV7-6,CASSLGPAGQPQHF
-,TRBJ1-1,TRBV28,CASSFPPGKPNTEAFF
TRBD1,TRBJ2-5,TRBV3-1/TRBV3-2,CASSPPGTGVLQTQYF
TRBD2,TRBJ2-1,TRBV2,CASSELGRGDREFF
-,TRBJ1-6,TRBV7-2,CASSQSGQGRSPLHF
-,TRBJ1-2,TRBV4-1,CASSQVSGTLPNYGYTF
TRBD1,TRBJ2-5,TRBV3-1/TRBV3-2,CASRETGAGETQYF
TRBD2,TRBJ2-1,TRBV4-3,CASSPLSRGGSYNEQFF
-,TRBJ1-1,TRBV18,CASSQGHLREAFF
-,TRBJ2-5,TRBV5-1,CASSFGIQETQYF
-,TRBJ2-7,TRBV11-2,CASSGSGYEQYF
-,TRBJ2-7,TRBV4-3,CASSQASGWTYEQYF
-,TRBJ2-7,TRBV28,CASQGTTYEQYF
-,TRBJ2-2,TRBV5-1,CASLEVVSGELFF
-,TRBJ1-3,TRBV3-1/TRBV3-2,CASSQDTGGNTIYF
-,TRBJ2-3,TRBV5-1,CASSPQGTDTQYF
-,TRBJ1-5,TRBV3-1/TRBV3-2,CASSQSPTGHLSNQPQHF
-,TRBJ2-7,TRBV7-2,CASSFRVDRRYEQYF
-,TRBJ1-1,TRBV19,CASSILRGTEAFF
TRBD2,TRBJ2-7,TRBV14,CASSRQAGGYEQYF
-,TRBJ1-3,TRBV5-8,CASCLRVSGNTIYF
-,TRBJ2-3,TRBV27,CASSTQGSVGSQYF
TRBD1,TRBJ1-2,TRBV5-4,CASSYDGTGDYGYTF
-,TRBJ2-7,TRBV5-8,CASSFGSSYEQYF
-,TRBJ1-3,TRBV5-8,CASSLATGHGYSGNTIYF
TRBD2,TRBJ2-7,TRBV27,CASSFNPGLAGYEQYF
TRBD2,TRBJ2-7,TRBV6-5,CASGRIAGGGREQYF
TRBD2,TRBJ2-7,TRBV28,CASLRLSGRGLTYEQYF
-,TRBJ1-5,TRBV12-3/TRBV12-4,CASSLIYQPQHF
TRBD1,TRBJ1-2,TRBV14,CASSQDPGQGSYGYTF
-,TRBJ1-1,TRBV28,CASSFGGSNTEAFF
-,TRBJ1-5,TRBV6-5,CASSYTGNQPQHF